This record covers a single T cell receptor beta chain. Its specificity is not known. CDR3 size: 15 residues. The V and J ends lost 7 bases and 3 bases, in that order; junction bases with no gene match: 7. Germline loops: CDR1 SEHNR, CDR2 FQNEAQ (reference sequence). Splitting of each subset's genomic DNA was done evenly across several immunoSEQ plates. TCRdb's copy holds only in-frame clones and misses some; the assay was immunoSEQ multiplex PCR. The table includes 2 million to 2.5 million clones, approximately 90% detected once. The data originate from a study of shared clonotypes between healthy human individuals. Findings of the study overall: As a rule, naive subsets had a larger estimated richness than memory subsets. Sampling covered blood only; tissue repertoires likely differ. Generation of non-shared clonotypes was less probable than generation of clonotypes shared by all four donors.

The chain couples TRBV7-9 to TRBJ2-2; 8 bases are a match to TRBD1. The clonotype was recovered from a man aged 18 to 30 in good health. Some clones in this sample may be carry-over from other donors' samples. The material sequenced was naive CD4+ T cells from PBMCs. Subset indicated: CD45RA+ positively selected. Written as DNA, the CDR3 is TGTGCCAGCAACCTACCGGGACAGGACACCGGGGAGCTGTTTTTT. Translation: CASNLPGQDTGELFF.